What follows describes a single TCR beta chain. The antigen remains unidentified. Unmatched junction bases numbered 4, after V lost 0 bases and J lost 5 bases. Germline loops: CDR1 MNHEY, CDR2 SMNVEV (reference sequence). There are 15 residues in the CDR3. The sample originates from a study of T-cell reconstitution after alpha-beta-depleted transplantation in children. General study findings and limits: The origin of alpha-beta T cells about two months after transplant was reportedly several hundred expanded graft clones. Surviving thymic progenitors and recipient T cells were the source of high TCRbeta diversity at day 60 in some patients.

Unique molecular identifiers were incorporated into the prepared TCRbeta library. TCRdb analysed the PCR reads with MiXCR anew, one entry per CDR3 protein. The data contain over 400,000 distinct CDR3 sequences, 43% of them singletons. This material consisted of PBMCs, taken before TCRalphabeta/CD19-depleted stem cell transplant. This chain joins TRBV27 and TRBJ2-7; 10 positions agree with TRBD2. The sequence came from a girl aged 2-10 years with aplastic anemia, due to receive a stem cell transplant. Here the CDR3 DNA reads TGTGCCAGCAGTTTATCCCAGCGGGAGGGCAACGAGCAGTACTTC. As protein: CASSLSQREGNEQYF.